This is a list of T cell receptor beta chains from one sample in a study of Graves' ophthalmopathy and Graves' hyperthyroidism. One entry per CDR3 protein, called by TCRdb with MiXCR from the multiplex PCR reads. Among over a million distinct CDR3 sequences, around a third were seen once, and the ten largest hold around 10%. The specimen was peripheral blood or thyroid tissue (not recorded which). These receptor sequences come from an adult man with Graves' hyperthyroidism. CDR3s include the opening cysteine and the closing phenylalanine or tryptophan. Fields, in order: V gene, J gene, clone size, D gene, CDR3 protein, CDR3 DNA. A D gene is named only where the DNA matches it firmly. Size values are once, few and many counts, or a class for expanded clones, and some rows have none.

v_call: TRBV2; j_call: TRBJ1-5; clone_size: NA; d_call: NA; cdr3_aa: CASSVTDFWPQHF; cdr3_nt: TGTGCCAGCAGTGTAACGGATTTCTGGCCCCAGCATTTT
v_call: TRBV5-1; j_call: TRBJ1-1; clone_size: many; d_call: NA; cdr3_aa: CASSLVSATEAFF; cdr3_nt: TGCGCCAGCAGCTTGGTTTCGGCCACTGAAGCTTTCTTT
v_call: TRBV12-3/TRBV12-4; j_call: TRBJ1-5; clone_size: many; d_call: NA; cdr3_aa: CASSLKGINQPQHF; cdr3_nt: TGTGCCAGCAGTTTGAAAGGGATAAATCAGCCCCAGCATTTT
v_call: TRBV10-3; j_call: TRBJ2-7; clone_size: NA; d_call: NA; cdr3_aa: CAISDEDSPRLGYEQYF; cdr3_nt: TGTGCCATCAGTGATGAAGACAGCCCCCGTTTGGGCTACGAGCAGTACTTC
v_call: TRBV6-6; j_call: TRBJ1-1; clone_size: NA; d_call: NA; cdr3_aa: CASSYSSQNTEAFF; cdr3_nt: TGTGCCAGCAGTTACTCGAGTCAGAACACTGAAGCTTTCTTT
v_call: TRBV29-1; j_call: TRBJ2-7; clone_size: many; d_call: TRBD1; cdr3_aa: CSVDRGHEQYF; cdr3_nt: TGCAGCGTGGACAGGGGCCACGAGCAGTACTTC
v_call: TRBV9; j_call: TRBJ1-1; clone_size: few; d_call: NA; cdr3_aa: CASSAGDINTEAFF; cdr3_nt: TGTGCCAGCAGCGCCGGGGACATAAACACTGAAGCTTTCTTT
v_call: TRBV29-1; j_call: TRBJ2-1; clone_size: NA; d_call: NA; cdr3_aa: CSVDRERVHNEQFF; cdr3_nt: TGCAGCGTTGACCGGGAGAGGGTCCACAATGAGCAGTTCTTC
v_call: TRBV7-2; j_call: TRBJ2-6; clone_size: many; d_call: NA; cdr3_aa: CASSFGVSGANVLTF; cdr3_nt: TGTGCCAGCAGTTTCGGAGTCTCTGGGGCCAACGTCCTGACTTTC
v_call: TRBV12-3/TRBV12-4; j_call: TRBJ2-7; clone_size: NA; d_call: NA; cdr3_aa: CASSFTEGDEQYF; cdr3_nt: TGTGCCAGCAGTTTTACGGAAGGGGACGAGCAGTACTTC
v_call: TRBV24-1; j_call: TRBJ2-2; clone_size: many; d_call: TRBD1; cdr3_aa: CATSGDRGLFTGELFF; cdr3_nt: TGTGCCACCAGTGGGGACAGGGGCCTTTTCACCGGGGAGCTGTTTTTT
v_call: TRBV9; j_call: TRBJ1-5; clone_size: few; d_call: TRBD1; cdr3_aa: CASRRQGEDGYNQPQHF; cdr3_nt: TGTGCCAGCAGGAGACAGGGGGAGGACGGCTACAATCAGCCCCAGCATTTT
v_call: TRBV7-6; j_call: TRBJ1-3; clone_size: many; d_call: TRBD1; cdr3_aa: CASSQGQGPGNTIYF; cdr3_nt: TGTGCCAGCAGCCAGGGACAGGGACCTGGAAACACCATATATTTT
v_call: TRBV7-2; j_call: TRBJ1-3; clone_size: many; d_call: NA; cdr3_aa: CASSLSSRNTIYF; cdr3_nt: TGTGCCAGCAGCTTAAGTAGCAGAAACACCATATATTTT
v_call: TRBV28; j_call: TRBJ1-5; clone_size: NA; d_call: NA; cdr3_aa: CASSLPQGPDNQPQHF; cdr3_nt: TGTGCCAGCAGTTTACCCCAGGGCCCCGACAATCAGCCCCAGCATTTT
v_call: TRBV15; j_call: TRBJ1-1; clone_size: NA; d_call: NA; cdr3_aa: CATRPDRWGSTEAFF; cdr3_nt: TGTGCCACCAGACCAGACAGGTGGGGGAGTACTGAAGCTTTCTTT
v_call: TRBV7-9; j_call: TRBJ2-2; clone_size: many; d_call: NA; cdr3_aa: CASSVDSSDTGELFF; cdr3_nt: TGTGCCAGCAGCGTGGACAGTTCGGACACCGGGGAGCTGTTTTTT
v_call: TRBV7-3; j_call: TRBJ1-6; clone_size: few; d_call: NA; cdr3_aa: CASSYEGSSYNSPLHF; cdr3_nt: TGTGCCAGCAGCTATGAGGGAAGCTCCTATAATTCACCCCTCCACTTT
v_call: TRBV6-5; j_call: TRBJ2-5; clone_size: few; d_call: NA; cdr3_aa: CASSEQAPETQYF; cdr3_nt: TGTGCCAGCAGTGAACAGGCTCCAGAGACCCAGTACTTC
v_call: TRBV12-3/TRBV12-4; j_call: TRBJ2-3; clone_size: NA; d_call: TRBD2; cdr3_aa: CASSRTSGSTDTQYF; cdr3_nt: TGTGCCAGCAGTCGGACTAGCGGGAGCACAGATACGCAGTATTTT
v_call: TRBV10-2; j_call: TRBJ2-7; clone_size: NA; d_call: NA; cdr3_aa: CASSDSAQGLEQYF; cdr3_nt: TGCGCCAGCAGTGACTCCGCGCAGGGGTTGGAGCAGTACTTC
v_call: TRBV7-2; j_call: TRBJ2-5; clone_size: NA; d_call: TRBD2; cdr3_aa: CASSIIASGGLETQYF; cdr3_nt: TGTGCCAGCAGCATAATCGCTAGCGGGGGGTTGGAGACCCAGTACTTC
v_call: TRBV29-1; j_call: TRBJ2-7; clone_size: once; d_call: TRBD2; cdr3_aa: CSVDRGRDEQYF; cdr3_nt: TGCAGCGTTGATCGCGGGAGGGACGAGCAGTACTTC
v_call: TRBV7-9; j_call: TRBJ2-7; clone_size: many; d_call: TRBD2; cdr3_aa: CASSPPSGSAHRSYEQYF; cdr3_nt: TGTGCCAGCAGCCCCCCTAGCGGGAGTGCCCATCGCTCCTACGAGCAGTACTTC
v_call: TRBV12-3/TRBV12-4; j_call: TRBJ2-7; clone_size: NA; d_call: TRBD1; cdr3_aa: CASSLVRTGVSEQYF; cdr3_nt: TGTGCCAGCAGTTTAGTTAGGACAGGGGTGAGCGAGCAGTACTTC
v_call: TRBV30; j_call: TRBJ1-5; clone_size: NA; d_call: NA; cdr3_aa: CAWTGDHNQPQHF; cdr3_nt: TGTGCCTGGACTGGTGACCACAATCAGCCCCAGCATTTT
v_call: TRBV6-5; j_call: TRBJ1-6; clone_size: few; d_call: NA; cdr3_aa: CASRWTAHQDSPLHF; cdr3_nt: TGTGCCAGCAGGTGGACAGCCCATCAAGATTCACCCCTCCACTTT
v_call: TRBV20-1; j_call: TRBJ1-1; clone_size: many; d_call: NA; cdr3_aa: CSALRGLRIGTEAFF; cdr3_nt: TGCAGTGCTCTCAGGGGACTAAGAATTGGCACTGAAGCTTTCTTT
v_call: TRBV7-2; j_call: TRBJ1-2; clone_size: NA; d_call: NA; cdr3_aa: CASSLTLNDYGYTF; cdr3_nt: TGTGCCAGCAGCTTAACCCTTAACGACTATGGCTACACCTTC
v_call: TRBV15; j_call: TRBJ2-2; clone_size: many; d_call: TRBD1; cdr3_aa: CATTIDRAGTGELFF; cdr3_nt: TGTGCCACCACCATTGACAGGGCCGGCACCGGGGAGCTGTTTTTT
v_call: TRBV7-3; j_call: TRBJ2-3; clone_size: NA; d_call: TRBD2; cdr3_aa: CASSLAGSTDTQYF; cdr3_nt: TGTGCCAGCAGCCTAGCGGGAAGCACAGATACGCAGTATTTT
v_call: TRBV7-2; j_call: TRBJ1-6; clone_size: NA; d_call: NA; cdr3_aa: CASIEGVYNSPLHF; cdr3_nt: TGTGCCAGCATCGAGGGAGTCTATAATTCACCCCTCCACTTT
v_call: TRBV12-3/TRBV12-4; j_call: TRBJ1-6; clone_size: few; d_call: NA; cdr3_aa: CASRLGQYNSPLHF; cdr3_nt: TGTGCCAGCAGGCTGGGACAATATAATTCACCCCTCCACTTT
v_call: TRBV5-1; j_call: TRBJ2-6; clone_size: NA; d_call: TRBD2; cdr3_aa: CASSDLAGGRSGANVLTF; cdr3_nt: TGCGCCAGCAGCGATTTAGCGGGGGGTCGGTCCGGGGCCAACGTCCTGACTTTC
v_call: TRBV29-1; j_call: TRBJ1-2; clone_size: NA; d_call: NA; cdr3_aa: CSVDQDGYTF; cdr3_nt: TGCAGCGTAGATCAGGATGGCTACACCTTC
v_call: TRBV7-9; j_call: TRBJ1-3; clone_size: NA; d_call: NA; cdr3_aa: CASSLVQAAGNTIYF; cdr3_nt: TGTGCCAGCAGCTTAGTACAGGCCGCTGGAAACACCATATATTTT
v_call: TRBV7-2; j_call: TRBJ1-5; clone_size: NA; d_call: TRBD1; cdr3_aa: CASRGTGPGSNQPQHF; cdr3_nt: TGTGCCAGCAGGGGGACAGGGCCGGGGAGCAATCAACCCCAGCATTTT
v_call: TRBV12-3/TRBV12-4; j_call: TRBJ1-3; clone_size: few; d_call: TRBD1; cdr3_aa: CASIPGPGGISGNTIYF; cdr3_nt: TGTGCCAGCATCCCCGGGCCAGGGGGCATCTCAGGAAACACCATATATTTT
v_call: TRBV2; j_call: TRBJ1-2; clone_size: once; d_call: NA; cdr3_aa: CASTTGGLRYGYTF; cdr3_nt: TGTGCCAGCACCACCGGGGGTCTTCGCTATGGCTACACCTTC
v_call: TRBV6-5; j_call: TRBJ1-2; clone_size: many; d_call: TRBD1; cdr3_aa: CASSYKGTVDGYTF; cdr3_nt: TGTGCCAGCAGTTACAAGGGGACAGTCGATGGCTACACCTTC
v_call: TRBV4-3; j_call: TRBJ2-7; clone_size: NA; d_call: NA; cdr3_aa: CASSQDAGASSYEQYF; cdr3_nt: TGCGCCAGCAGCCAAGATGCAGGCGCGAGCTCCTACGAGCAGTACTTC
v_call: TRBV29-1; j_call: TRBJ1-4; clone_size: many; d_call: TRBD1; cdr3_aa: CTCRQGNEKLFF; cdr3_nt: TGCACCTGCCGACAGGGGAATGAAAAACTGTTTTTT
v_call: TRBV24-1; j_call: TRBJ2-5; clone_size: few; d_call: NA; cdr3_aa: CASSLELGGTQYF; cdr3_nt: TGTGCCAGCAGTTTAGAGTTAGGGGGGACCCAGTACTTC
v_call: TRBV20-1; j_call: TRBJ1-2; clone_size: NA; d_call: NA; cdr3_aa: CSAWESAGLDYGYTF; cdr3_nt: TGCAGTGCTTGGGAGTCGGCAGGGTTGGACTATGGCTACACCTTC
v_call: TRBV6-5; j_call: TRBJ1-6; clone_size: many; d_call: NA; cdr3_aa: CASSYSTGFGSPLHF; cdr3_nt: TGTGCCAGCAGTTACTCGACGGGGTTTGGTTCACCCCTCCACTTT
v_call: TRBV6-5; j_call: TRBJ1-5; clone_size: NA; d_call: TRBD1; cdr3_aa: CASGSSQGAQSNQPQHF; cdr3_nt: TGTGCCAGCGGTTCATCTCAGGGGGCCCAAAGCAATCAGCCCCAGCATTTT
v_call: TRBV7-6; j_call: TRBJ2-5; clone_size: few; d_call: NA; cdr3_aa: CASSPSRQLYQETQYF; cdr3_nt: TGTGCCAGCAGCCCCAGTAGGCAGCTGTACCAAGAGACCCAGTACTTC
v_call: TRBV29-1; j_call: TRBJ1-2; clone_size: NA; d_call: NA; cdr3_aa: CSVLYGGNYGYTF; cdr3_nt: TGCAGCGTACTTTACGGGGGGAACTATGGCTACACCTTC
v_call: TRBV15; j_call: TRBJ1-2; clone_size: NA; d_call: NA; cdr3_aa: CATSRESEAGYTF; cdr3_nt: TGTGCCACCAGCAGAGAGTCGGAGGCTGGCTACACCTTC
v_call: TRBV10-3; j_call: TRBJ2-7; clone_size: many; d_call: NA; cdr3_aa: CATAPGLSYEQYF; cdr3_nt: TGTGCCACCGCGCCGGGACTTTCGTACGAGCAGTACTTC
v_call: TRBV28; j_call: TRBJ1-6; clone_size: few; d_call: TRBD1; cdr3_aa: CASSLPDRFDSPLHF; cdr3_nt: TGTGCCAGCAGCCTACCGGACAGGTTTGATTCACCCCTCCACTTT
v_call: TRBV10-2; j_call: TRBJ2-5; clone_size: NA; d_call: TRBD1; cdr3_aa: CASRPRTGGRETQYF; cdr3_nt: TGTGCCAGCAGACCGAGGACAGGGGGCCGGGAGACCCAGTACTTC
v_call: TRBV9; j_call: TRBJ2-7; clone_size: few; d_call: NA; cdr3_aa: CASSSWTGSLYF; cdr3_nt: TGTGCCAGCAGCTCGTGGACCGGGTCACTGTACTTC
v_call: TRBV4-3; j_call: TRBJ1-3; clone_size: many; d_call: NA; cdr3_aa: CASSHYPSGNTIYF; cdr3_nt: TGCGCCAGCAGCCACTACCCCTCTGGAAACACCATATATTTT
v_call: TRBV29-1; j_call: TRBJ1-3; clone_size: NA; d_call: TRBD1; cdr3_aa: CSVWTGGTSSGNTIYF; cdr3_nt: TGCAGCGTATGGACAGGCGGAACGAGCTCTGGAAACACCATATATTTT
v_call: TRBV19; j_call: TRBJ1-5; clone_size: NA; d_call: NA; cdr3_aa: CATTLSRRNTQPQHF; cdr3_nt: TGTGCCACTACTCTTTCTCGCCGCAATACTCAGCCCCAGCATTTT
v_call: TRBV15; j_call: TRBJ2-7; clone_size: NA; d_call: NA; cdr3_aa: CATSRDHEGRSEQYF; cdr3_nt: TGTGCCACCAGCAGAGATCACGAAGGGAGGTCCGAGCAGTACTTC